This section outlines one T cell receptor (beta chain) sequence together with its context. Different DNA sequences within this sample yield the same CDR3. This entry belongs to a study of blood T cell repertoires in COVID-19. As for the study in general: Researchers got acute and convalescent COVID-19 samples from the United States, Italy and Spain.

The data were produced by immunoSEQ multiplex PCR, yet TCRdb's version contains in-frame clones alone and is incomplete. The sample yields about 320,000 clones, 85% seen once. The CDR3 has 14 amino acids. Germline loops: CDR1 MGHDK, CDR2 SYGVNS. Trimming stripped 3 bases from V and 2 bases from J, with 8 bases between. The sequenced material came from peripheral blood. The V gene is TRBV25-1, the J gene TRBJ1-5; D unresolved. The receptor was isolated from a human donor in a cohort sampled during active COVID-19. CDR3 coding DNA: TGTGCCAGCAGTGATTTGCAGGGCAATCAGCCCCAGCATTTT. Amino acid sequence: CASSDLQGNQPQHF. The full variable domain, its missing parts supplied by reference TRBV25-1 and TRBJ1-5, is EADIYQTPRYLVIGTGKKITLECSQTMGHDKMYWYQQDPGMELHLIHYSYGVNSTEKGDLSSESTVSRIRTEHFPLTLESARPSHTSQYLCASSDLQGNQPQHFGDGTRLSIL.